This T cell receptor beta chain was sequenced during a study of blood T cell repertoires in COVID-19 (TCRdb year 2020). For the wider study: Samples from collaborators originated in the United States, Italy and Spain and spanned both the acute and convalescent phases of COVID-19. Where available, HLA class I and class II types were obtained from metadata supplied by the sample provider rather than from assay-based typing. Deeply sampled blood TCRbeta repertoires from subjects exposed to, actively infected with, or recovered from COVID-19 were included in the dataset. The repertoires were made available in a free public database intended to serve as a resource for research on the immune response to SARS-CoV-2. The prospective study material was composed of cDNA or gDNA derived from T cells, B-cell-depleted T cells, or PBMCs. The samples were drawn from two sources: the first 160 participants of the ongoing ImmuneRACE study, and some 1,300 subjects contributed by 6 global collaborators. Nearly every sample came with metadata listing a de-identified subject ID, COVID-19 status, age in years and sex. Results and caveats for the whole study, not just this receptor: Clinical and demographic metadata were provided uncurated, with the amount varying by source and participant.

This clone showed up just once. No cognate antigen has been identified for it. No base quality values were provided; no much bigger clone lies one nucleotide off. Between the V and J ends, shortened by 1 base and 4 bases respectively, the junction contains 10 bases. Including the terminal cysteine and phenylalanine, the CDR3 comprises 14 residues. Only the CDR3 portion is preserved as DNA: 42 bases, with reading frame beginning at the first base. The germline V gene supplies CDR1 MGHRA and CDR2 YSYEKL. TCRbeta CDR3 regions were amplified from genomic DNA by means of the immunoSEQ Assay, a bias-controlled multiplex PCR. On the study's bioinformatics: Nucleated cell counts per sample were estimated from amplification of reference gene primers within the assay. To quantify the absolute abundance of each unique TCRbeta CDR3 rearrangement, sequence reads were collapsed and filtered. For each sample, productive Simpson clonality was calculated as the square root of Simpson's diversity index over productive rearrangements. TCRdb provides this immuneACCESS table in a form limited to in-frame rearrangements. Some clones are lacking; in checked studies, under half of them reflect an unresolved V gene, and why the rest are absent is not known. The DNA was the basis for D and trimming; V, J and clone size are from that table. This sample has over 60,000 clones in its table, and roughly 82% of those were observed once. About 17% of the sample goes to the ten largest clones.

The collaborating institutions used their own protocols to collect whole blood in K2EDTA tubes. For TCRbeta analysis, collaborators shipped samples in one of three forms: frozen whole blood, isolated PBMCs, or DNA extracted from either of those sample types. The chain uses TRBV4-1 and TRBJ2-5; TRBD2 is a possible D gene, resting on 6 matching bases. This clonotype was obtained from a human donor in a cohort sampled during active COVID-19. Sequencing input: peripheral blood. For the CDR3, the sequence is CASSQAGDSETQYF. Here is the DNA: TGCGCCAGCAGCCAAGCGGGGGATTCAGAGACCCAGTACTTC.